This TCR beta chain derives from a study of blood T cell repertoires in COVID-19. The overall study: Sites across the United States, Italy and Spain contributed samples from acute and convalescent COVID-19.

This CDR3 has 18 residues. CDR1 and CDR2 (germline): SGHTA, FQGTGA. V lost 5 bases and J lost 0; bases outside the gene matches: 7. Clones were sequenced by immunoSEQ multiplex PCR, and TCRdb holds only the in-frame ones, with some missing. The repertoire holds 270,000 or so clones, 80% to 90% seen once, with approximately 4.2% in the top ten. Material: peripheral blood. The sequence was collected from a man aged 40-55 years with acute or convalescent COVID-19. J is TRBJ2-2 and V is TRBV7-3; the match to TRBD2 covers 12 bases. The CDR3 loop reads CASSARLAGASNTGELFF. Written as DNA, the CDR3 is TGTGCCAGCAGCGCCCGACTAGCGGGGGCCTCGAACACCGGGGAGCTGTTTTTT.